Listed below are T cell receptor beta chains from one sample, sequenced in a study of OX40 agonist ivuxolimab in advanced cancers. Using immunoSEQ multiplex PCR, the repertoire was profiled, and TCRdb retains in-frame clones only, with some absent. Of 40,000 to 65,000 clones detected, roughly 88% appear once; the ten largest clones hold approximately 1.5%. Specimen: CD4+ or CD8+ T cells sorted from blood, collected in a trial of the OX40 agonist ivuxolimab. These receptors all come from an adult with an advanced solid tumor such as melanoma, head and neck, liver or kidney cancer. Both conserved end residues are trimmed from each CDR3. Size is stated for part of the rows, as once, few or many counts, or as a class when the clone is expanded.

j_call	cdr3_length	clone_size	v_call	cdr3_aa
TRBJ2-1	13	once	TRBV5-4	ASSFRGTGYNEQF
TRBJ1-1	11	.	TRBV18	ASSPTVNTEAF
TRBJ2-6	13	.	TRBV7-3	ASSLGRAGANVLT
TRBJ2-7	14	.	TRBV5-1	ASSLTLAGGPYEQY
TRBJ1-4	10	.	TRBV6-5	ASGLTNEKLF
TRBJ2-7	14	.	TRBV30	AWRVGGTGNSYEQY
TRBJ2-5	19	.	TRBV4-1	ASSHSSPGLAGGKYQETQY
TRBJ1-5	12	.	TRBV15	ATSRVGVNQPQH
TRBJ1-1	11	few	TRBV29-1	SVGVSVNTEAF
TRBJ1-2	12	.	TRBV28	ASSGGEANYGYT
TRBJ2-5	14	few	TRBV27	ASSLGVSGGRETQY
TRBJ2-3	12	.	TRBV5-4	ASSSTGSADTQY
TRBJ2-1	10	.	TRBV29-1	SVDIRGNEQF
TRBJ1-2	13	.	TRBV5-1	ASSLMGQGDYGYT
TRBJ2-1	12	once	TRBV5-4	ASSLGGSYNEQF
TRBJ2-5	10	.	TRBV29-1	SAYREQETQY
TRBJ2-7	10	.	TRBV29-1	TPKVLSAEQY
TRBJ2-1	9	.	TRBV29-1	SVDRGPGQF
TRBJ2-7	15	.	TRBV6-1	ASSKGTSGKNSYEQY
TRBJ2-2	14	once	TRBV5-1	ASSYRPDRGTGELF
TRBJ2-2	13	.	TRBV27	ASSPSAWDTGELF
TRBJ1-4	13	.	TRBV18	ASSRDKSTNEKLF
TRBJ1-5	10	.	TRBV6-5	ASGTGSQPQH
TRBJ1-1	12	.	TRBV5-1	ASSLAYSGTEAF
TRBJ2-1	11	.	TRBV18	ASSQGRYNEQF
TRBJ1-1	11	.	TRBV5-1	ASSLDMNTEAF
TRBJ2-2	12	once	TRBV27	ASRTWTNTGELF
TRBJ1-5	15	.	TRBV6-1	ASSEDHAAIPNQPQH
TRBJ1-1	13	.	TRBV4-1	ASSQDMRQNTEAF
TRBJ1-6	11	few	TRBV10-2	ASSSEGNSPLH
TRBJ1-2	12	once	TRBV6-1	ASGGGTGIYGYT